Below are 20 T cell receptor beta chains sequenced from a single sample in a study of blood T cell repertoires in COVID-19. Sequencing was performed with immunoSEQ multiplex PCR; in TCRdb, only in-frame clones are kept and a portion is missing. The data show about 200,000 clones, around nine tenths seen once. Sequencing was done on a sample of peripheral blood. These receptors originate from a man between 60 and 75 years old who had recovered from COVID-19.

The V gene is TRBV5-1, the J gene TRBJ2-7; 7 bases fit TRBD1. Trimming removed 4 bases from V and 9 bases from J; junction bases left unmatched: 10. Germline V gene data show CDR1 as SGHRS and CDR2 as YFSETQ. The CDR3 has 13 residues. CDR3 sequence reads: CASSATGPEGQYF. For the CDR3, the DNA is TGCGCCAGCAGCGCGACAGGGCCCGAGGGGCAGTACTTC. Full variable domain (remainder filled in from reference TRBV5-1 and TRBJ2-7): KAGVTQTPRYLIKTRGQQVTLSCSPISGHRSVSWYQQTPGQGLQFLFEYFSETQRNKGNFPGRFSGRQFSNSRSEMNVSTLELGDSALYLCASSATGPEGQYFGPGTRLTVT.

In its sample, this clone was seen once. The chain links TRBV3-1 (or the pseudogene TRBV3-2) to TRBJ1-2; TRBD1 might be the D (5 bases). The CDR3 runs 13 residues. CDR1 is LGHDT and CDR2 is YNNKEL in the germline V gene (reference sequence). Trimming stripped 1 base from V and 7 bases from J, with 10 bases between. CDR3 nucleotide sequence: TGTGCCAGCAGCCAAGTAGCCGGGGGTGGCTACACCTTC. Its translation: CASSQVAGGGYTF.

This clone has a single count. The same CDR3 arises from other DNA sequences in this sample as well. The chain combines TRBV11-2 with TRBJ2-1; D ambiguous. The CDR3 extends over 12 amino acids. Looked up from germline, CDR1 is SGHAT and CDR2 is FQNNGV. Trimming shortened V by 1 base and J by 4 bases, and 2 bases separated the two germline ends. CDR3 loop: CASSLAYNEQFF. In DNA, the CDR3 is TGTGCCAGCAGCTTAGCTTACAATGAGCAGTTCTTC.

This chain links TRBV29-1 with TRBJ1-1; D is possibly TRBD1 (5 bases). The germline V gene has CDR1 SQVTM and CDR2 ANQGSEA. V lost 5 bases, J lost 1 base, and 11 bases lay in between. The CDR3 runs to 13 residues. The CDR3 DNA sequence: TGCAGCGTTTGGAGGGGTTGGAACACTGAAGCTTTCTTT. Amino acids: CSVWRGWNTEAFF.

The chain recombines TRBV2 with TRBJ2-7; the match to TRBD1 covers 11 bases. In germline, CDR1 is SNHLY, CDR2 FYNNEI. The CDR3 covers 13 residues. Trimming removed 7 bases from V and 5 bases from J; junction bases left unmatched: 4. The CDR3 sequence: CASIRDRGNEQYF. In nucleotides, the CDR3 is TGTGCCAGCATACGGGACAGGGGGAACGAGCAGTACTTC.

The DNA of the CDR3 is TGCGCCAGCAGGGTAACTACAGGGGCGCCGACTGAAGCTTTCTTT. It is translated as CASRVTTGAPTEAFF. This chain uses TRBV5-1 with TRBJ1-1; 7 bases fit TRBD1. CDR3 length equals 15 residues. The germline V gene has CDR1 SGHRS and CDR2 YFSETQ. The V and J ends lost 5 bases and 5 bases, in that order; junction bases with no gene match: 12.

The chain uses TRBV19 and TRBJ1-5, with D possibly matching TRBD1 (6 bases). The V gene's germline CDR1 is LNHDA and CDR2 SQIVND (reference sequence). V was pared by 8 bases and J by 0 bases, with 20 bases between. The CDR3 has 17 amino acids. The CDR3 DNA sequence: TGTGCCAGTCTACTCCGGGACACAAAGAATAGCAATCAGCCCCAGCATTTT. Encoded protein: CASLLRDTKNSNQPQHF.

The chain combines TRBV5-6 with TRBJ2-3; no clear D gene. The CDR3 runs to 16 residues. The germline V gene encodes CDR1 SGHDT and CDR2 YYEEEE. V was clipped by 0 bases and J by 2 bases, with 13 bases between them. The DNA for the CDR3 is TGTGCCAGCAGCTTGGGGTCGAGGCTGACCACAGATACGCAGTATTTT. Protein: CASSLGSRLTTDTQYF.

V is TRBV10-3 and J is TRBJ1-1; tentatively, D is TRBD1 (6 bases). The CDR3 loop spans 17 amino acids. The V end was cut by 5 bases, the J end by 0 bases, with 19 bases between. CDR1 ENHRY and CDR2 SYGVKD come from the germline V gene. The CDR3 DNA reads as TGTGCCATCAGTCCGAAAGGGGGAGGGACGGTGAACACTGAAGCTTTCTTT. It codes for CAISPKGGGTVNTEAFF.

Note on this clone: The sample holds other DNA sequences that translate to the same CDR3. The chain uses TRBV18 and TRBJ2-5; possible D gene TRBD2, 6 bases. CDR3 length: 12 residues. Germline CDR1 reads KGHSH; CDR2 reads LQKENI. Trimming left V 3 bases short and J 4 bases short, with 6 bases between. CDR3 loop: CASSPGGETQYF. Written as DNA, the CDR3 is TGTGCCAGCTCACCGGGAGGAGAGACCCAGTACTTC.

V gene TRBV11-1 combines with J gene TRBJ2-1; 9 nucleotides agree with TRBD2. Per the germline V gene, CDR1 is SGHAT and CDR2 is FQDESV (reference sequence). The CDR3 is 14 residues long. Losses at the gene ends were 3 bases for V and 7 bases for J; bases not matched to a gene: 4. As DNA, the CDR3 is TGTGCCAGCAGCTTGGGACTAGCAAATAATGAGCAGTTCTTC. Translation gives CASSLGLANNEQFF.

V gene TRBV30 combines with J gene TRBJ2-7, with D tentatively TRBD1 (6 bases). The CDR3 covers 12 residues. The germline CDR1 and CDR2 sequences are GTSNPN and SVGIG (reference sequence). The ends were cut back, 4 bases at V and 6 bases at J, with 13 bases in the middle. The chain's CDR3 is CAWNPGAGEQYF. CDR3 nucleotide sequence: TGTGCCTGGAACCCAGGGGCGGGCGAGCAGTACTTC.

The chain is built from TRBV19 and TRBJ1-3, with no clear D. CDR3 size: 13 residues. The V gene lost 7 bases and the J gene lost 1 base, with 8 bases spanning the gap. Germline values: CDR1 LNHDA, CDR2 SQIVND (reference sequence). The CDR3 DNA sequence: TGTGCCAGTAAGAGAGGGTCTGGAAACACCATATATTTT. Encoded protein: CASKRGSGNTIYF.

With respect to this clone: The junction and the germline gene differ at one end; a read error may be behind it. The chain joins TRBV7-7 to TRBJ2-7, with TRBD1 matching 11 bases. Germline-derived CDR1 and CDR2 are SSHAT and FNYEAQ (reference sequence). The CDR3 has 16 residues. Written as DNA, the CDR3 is TGTGCTAGCACTCCTGCCTTCGGACAGGGGGCCCACGAGCAGTACTTC. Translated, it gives CASTPAFGQGAHEQYF. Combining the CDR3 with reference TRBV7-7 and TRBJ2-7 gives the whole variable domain GAGVSQSPRYKVTKRGQDVTLRCDPISSHATLYWYQQALGQGPEFLTYFNYEAQPDKSGLPSDRFSAERPEGSISTLTIQRTEQRDSAMYRCASTPAFGQGAHEQYFGPGTRLTVT.

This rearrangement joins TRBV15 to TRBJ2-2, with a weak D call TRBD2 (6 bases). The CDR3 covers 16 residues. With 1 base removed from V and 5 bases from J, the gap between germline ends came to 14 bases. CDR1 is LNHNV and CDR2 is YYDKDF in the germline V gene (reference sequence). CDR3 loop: CATSRVSGRNTGELFF. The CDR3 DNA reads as TGTGCCACCAGCAGAGTTTCGGGGAGGAATACCGGGGAGCTGTTTTTT.

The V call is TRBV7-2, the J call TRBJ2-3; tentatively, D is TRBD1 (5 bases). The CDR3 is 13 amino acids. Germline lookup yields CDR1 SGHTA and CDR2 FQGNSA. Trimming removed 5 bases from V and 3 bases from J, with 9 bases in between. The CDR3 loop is CASSPPGTDTQYF. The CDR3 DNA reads TGTGCCAGCAGCCCCCCAGGGACAGATACGCAGTATTTT.

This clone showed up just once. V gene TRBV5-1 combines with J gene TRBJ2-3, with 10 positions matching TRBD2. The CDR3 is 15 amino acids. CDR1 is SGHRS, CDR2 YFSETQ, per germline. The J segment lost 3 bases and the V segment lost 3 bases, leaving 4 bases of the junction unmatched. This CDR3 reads CASSSGLAWTDTQYF. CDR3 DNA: TGCGCCAGCAGCTCGGGACTAGCGTGGACAGATACGCAGTATTTT.

The CDR3: CASSVGGGNLDIQYF. The CDR3 DNA reads as TGTGCCAGCAGCGTGGGGGGGGGTAACTTGGACATTCAGTACTTC. The chain combines TRBV5-4 with TRBJ2-4; TRBD2 matches 7 bases. From germline, CDR1 is SGHNT and CDR2 YYREEE (reference sequence). The CDR3 has 15 amino acids. Trimming at V came to 4 bases and at J to 8 bases, leaving 12 bases not matched to a gene. The full variable domain, in which reference TRBV5-4 and TRBJ2-4 provide the parts outside the CDR3, is ETGVTQSPTHLIKTRGQQVTLRCSSQSGHNTVSWYQQALGQGPQFIFQYYREEENGRGNFPPRFSGLQFPNYSSELNVNALELDDSALYLCASSVGGGNLDIQYFGAGTRLSVL.

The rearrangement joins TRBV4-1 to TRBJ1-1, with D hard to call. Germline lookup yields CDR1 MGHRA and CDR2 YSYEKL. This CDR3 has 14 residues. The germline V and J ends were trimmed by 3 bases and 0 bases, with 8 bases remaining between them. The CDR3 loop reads CASSQRQLNTEAFF. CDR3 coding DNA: TGCGCCAGCAGCCAGAGGCAGTTGAACACTGAAGCTTTCTTT.

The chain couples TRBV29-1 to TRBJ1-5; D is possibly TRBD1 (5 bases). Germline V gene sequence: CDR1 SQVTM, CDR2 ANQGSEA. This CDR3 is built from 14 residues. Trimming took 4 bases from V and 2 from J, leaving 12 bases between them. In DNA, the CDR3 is TGCAGCGTTGGGGTCTCACAGGGCAATCAGCCCCAGCATTTT. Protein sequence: CSVGVSQGNQPQHF.